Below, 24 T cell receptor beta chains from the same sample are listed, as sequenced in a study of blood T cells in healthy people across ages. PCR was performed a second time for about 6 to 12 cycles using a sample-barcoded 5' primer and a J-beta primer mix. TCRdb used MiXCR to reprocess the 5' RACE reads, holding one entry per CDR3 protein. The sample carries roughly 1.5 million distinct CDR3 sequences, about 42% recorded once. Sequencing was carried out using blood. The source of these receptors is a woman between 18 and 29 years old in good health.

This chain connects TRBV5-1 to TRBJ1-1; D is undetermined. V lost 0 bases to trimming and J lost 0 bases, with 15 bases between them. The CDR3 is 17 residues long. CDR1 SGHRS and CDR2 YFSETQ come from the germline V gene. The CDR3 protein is CASSLGPTGGVNTEAFF. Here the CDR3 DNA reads TGCGCCAGCAGCTTGGGACCCACGGGTGGGGTGAACACTGAAGCTTTCTTT.

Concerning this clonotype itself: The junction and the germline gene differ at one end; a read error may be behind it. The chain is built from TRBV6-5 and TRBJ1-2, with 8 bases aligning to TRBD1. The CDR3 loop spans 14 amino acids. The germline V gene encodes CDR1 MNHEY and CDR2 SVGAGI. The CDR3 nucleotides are TGTGGCAGCGGACAGGGCCGTTTAAACTATGGCTACACCTTC. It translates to CGSGQGRLNYGYTF.

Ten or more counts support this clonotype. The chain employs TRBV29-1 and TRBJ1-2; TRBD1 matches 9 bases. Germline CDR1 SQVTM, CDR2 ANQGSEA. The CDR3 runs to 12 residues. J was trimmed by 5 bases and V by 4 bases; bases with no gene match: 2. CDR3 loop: CSVGTGDYGYTF. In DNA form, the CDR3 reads TGCAGCGTTGGGACAGGGGATTATGGCTACACCTTC.

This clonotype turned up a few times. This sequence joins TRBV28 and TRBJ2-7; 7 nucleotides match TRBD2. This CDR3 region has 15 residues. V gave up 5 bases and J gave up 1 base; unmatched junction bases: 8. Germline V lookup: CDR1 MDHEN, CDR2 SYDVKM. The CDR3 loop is CASSQAGDGSYEQYF. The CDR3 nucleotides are TGTGCCAGCAGTCAGGCGGGGGACGGATCCTACGAGCAGTACTTC.

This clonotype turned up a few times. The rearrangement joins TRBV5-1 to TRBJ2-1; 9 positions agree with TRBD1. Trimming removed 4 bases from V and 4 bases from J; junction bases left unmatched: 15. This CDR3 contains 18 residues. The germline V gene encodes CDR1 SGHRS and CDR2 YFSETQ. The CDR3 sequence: CASSKTGTGPNSYNEQFF. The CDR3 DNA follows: TGCGCCAGCAGCAAAACCGGGACAGGGCCCAACAGTTACAATGAGCAGTTCTTC.

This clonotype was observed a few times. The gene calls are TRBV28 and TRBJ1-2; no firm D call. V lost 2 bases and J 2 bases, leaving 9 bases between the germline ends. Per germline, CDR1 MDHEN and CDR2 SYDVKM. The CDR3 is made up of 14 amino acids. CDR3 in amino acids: CASSLGGENYGYTF. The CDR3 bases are TGTGCCAGCAGTTTAGGTGGTGAGAACTATGGCTACACCTTC.

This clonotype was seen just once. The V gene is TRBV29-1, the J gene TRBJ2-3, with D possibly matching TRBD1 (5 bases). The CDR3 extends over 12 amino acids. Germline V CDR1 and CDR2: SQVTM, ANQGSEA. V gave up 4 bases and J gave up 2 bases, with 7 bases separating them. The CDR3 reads CSVAGFTDTQYF. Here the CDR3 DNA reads TGCAGCGTTGCAGGGTTCACAGATACGCAGTATTTT.

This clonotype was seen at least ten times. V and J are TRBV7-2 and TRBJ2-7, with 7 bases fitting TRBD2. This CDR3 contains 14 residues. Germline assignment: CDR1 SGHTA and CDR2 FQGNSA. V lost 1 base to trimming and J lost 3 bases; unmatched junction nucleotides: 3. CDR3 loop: CASSLVSGDYEQYF. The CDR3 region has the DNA TGTGCCAGCAGCTTAGTAAGCGGGGACTACGAGCAGTACTTC.

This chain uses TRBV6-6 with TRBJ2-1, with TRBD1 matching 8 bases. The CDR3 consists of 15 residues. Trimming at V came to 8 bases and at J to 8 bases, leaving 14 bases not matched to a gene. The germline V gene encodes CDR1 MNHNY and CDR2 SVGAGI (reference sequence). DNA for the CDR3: TGTGCCAGCCTAAAGATAGGACAGGGTCTCCATGAGCAGTTCTTC. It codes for CASLKIGQGLHEQFF.

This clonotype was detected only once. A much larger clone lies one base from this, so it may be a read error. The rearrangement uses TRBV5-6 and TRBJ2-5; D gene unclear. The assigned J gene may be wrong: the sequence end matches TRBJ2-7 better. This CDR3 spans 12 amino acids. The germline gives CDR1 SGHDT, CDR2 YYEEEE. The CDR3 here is CASSLRKYEQYF. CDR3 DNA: TGTGCCAGCAGCTTGCGGAAGTACGAGCAGTACTTC.

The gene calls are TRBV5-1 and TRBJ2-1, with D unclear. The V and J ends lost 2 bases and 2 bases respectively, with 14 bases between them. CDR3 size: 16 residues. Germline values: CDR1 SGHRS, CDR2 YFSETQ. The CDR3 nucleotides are TGCGCCAGCAGCTTTCTCTCGTGGGGTACCTACAATGAGCAGTTCTTC. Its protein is CASSFLSWGTYNEQFF.

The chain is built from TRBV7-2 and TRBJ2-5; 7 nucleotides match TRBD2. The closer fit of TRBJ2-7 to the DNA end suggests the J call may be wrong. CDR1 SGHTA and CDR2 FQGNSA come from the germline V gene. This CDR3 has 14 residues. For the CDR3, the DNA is TGTGCCAGCAGCTTAGTGGCGGGAGTACACGAGCAGTACTTC. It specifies CASSLVAGVHEQYF.

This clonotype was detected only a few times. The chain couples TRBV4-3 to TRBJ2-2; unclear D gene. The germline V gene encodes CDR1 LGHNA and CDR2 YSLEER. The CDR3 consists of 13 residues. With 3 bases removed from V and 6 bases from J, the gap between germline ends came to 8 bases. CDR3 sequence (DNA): TGCGCCAGCAGCCATGGTGATCCCGGGGAGCTGTTTTTT. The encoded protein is CASSHGDPGELFF.

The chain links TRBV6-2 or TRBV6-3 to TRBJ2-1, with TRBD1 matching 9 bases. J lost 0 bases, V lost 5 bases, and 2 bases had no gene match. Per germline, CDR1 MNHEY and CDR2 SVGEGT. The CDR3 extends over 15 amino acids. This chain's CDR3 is CASSRQGVSYNEQFF. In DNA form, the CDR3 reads TGTGCCAGCAGTCGACAGGGGGTCTCCTACAATGAGCAGTTCTTC.

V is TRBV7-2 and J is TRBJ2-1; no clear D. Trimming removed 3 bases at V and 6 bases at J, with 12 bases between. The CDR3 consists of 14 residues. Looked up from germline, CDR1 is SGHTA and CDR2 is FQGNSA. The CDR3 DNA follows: TGTGCCAGCAGCTTTGTAGATTGGGGCAATGAGCAGTTCTTC. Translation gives CASSFVDWGNEQFF.

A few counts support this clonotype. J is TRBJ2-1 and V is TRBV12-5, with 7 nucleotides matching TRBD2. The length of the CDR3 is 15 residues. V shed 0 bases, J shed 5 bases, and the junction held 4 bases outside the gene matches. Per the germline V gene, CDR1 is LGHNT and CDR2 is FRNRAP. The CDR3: CASGLVGGVNNEQFF. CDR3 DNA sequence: TGTGCTAGTGGTTTGGTGGGGGGGGTGAACAATGAGCAGTTCTTC.

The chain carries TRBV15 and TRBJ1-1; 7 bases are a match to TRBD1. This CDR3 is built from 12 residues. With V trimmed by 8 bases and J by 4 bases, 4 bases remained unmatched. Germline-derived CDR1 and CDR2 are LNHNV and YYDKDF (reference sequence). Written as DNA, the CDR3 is TGTGCCACCTCGACAGGGCGCACTGAAGCTTTCTTT. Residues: CATSTGRTEAFF.

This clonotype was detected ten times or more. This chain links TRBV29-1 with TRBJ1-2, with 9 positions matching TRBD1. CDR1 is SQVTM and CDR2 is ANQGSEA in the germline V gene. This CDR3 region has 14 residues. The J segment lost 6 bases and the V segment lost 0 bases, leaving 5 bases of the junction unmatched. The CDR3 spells CSVEDRGTGNGYTF. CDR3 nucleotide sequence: TGCAGCGTTGAAGATCGGGGGACAGGGAATGGCTACACCTTC. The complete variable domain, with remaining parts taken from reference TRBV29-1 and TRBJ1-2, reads SAVISQKPSRDICQRGTSLTIQCQVDSQVTMMFWYRQQPGQSLTLIATANQGSEATYESGFVIDKFPISRPNLTFSTLTVSNMSPEDSSIYLCSVEDRGTGNGYTFGSGTRLTVV.

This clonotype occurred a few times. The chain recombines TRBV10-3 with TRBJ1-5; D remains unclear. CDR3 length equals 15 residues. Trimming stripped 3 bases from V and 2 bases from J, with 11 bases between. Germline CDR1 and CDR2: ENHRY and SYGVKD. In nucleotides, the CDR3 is TGTGCCATCAGTGAAGGGTGGGAGGGCAATCAGCCCCAGCATTTT. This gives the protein CAISEGWEGNQPQHF.

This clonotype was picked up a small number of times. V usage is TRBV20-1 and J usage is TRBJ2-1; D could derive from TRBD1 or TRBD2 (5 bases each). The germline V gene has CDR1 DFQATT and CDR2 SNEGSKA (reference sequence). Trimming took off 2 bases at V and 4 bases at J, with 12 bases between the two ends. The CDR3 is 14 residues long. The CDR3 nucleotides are TGCAGTGCTAGAACACGGGGCGGTTACAATGAGCAGTTCTTC. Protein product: CSARTRGGYNEQFF.

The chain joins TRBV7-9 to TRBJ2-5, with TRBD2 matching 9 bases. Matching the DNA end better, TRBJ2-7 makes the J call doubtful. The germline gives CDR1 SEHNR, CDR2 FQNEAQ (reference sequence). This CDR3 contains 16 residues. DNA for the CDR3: TGTGCCAGCAGCTTAGTTCTTAGCGGGGGTGCGGGCGAGCAGTACTTC. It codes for CASSLVLSGGAGEQYF.

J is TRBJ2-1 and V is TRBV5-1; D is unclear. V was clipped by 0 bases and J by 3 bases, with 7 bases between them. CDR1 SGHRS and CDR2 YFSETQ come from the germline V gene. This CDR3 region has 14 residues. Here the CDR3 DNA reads TGCGCCAGCAGCTTGGTGCAGCTCTACAATGAGCAGTTCTTC. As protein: CASSLVQLYNEQFF.

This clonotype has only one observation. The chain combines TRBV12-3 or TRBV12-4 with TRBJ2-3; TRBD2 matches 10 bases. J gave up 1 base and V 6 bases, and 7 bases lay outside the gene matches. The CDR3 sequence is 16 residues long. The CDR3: CASRYLTSGGTDTQYF. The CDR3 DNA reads TGTGCCAGCAGATATCTTACTAGCGGGGGCACAGATACGCAGTATTTT.

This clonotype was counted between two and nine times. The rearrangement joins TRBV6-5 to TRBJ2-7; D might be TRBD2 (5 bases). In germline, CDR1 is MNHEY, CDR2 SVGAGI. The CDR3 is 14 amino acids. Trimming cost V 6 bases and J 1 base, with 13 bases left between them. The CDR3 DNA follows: TGTGCCAGCAGAGGAGGAATTCTATCCTACGAGCAGTACTTC. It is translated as CASRGGILSYEQYF.